One and the same sample provided the 19 T cell receptor beta chains below, sequenced in a study of T-cell reconstitution after alpha-beta-depleted transplantation in children. Molecular barcoding with unique molecular identifiers was used for the TCRbeta library. TCRdb itself ran the PCR reads through MiXCR, one entry per CDR3 protein. There are hundreds of thousands of distinct CDR3 sequences in the sample; about an eighth occur only once, and around 2.2% lies in the top ten. This specimen was PBMCs, mostly from graft donor cells, taken 360 days after TCRalphabeta/CD19-depleted stem cell transplant. The receptors come from a male patient younger than 18 who had a stem cell transplant for acute myeloid leukemia, so the T cells may come from the graft donor.

This clonotype occurred a few times. The V gene is TRBV20-1, the J gene TRBJ2-7; weak D call: TRBD2 (6 bases). Germline V lookup: CDR1 DFQATT, CDR2 SNEGSKA (reference sequence). The V end was cut by 7 bases, the J end by 6 bases, with 10 bases between. This CDR3 has 10 residues. CDR3 amino acids: CSGGESEQYF. CDR3 nucleotides: TGCAGTGGGGGGGAATCCGAGCAGTACTTC.

This clonotype showed up just a few times. The chain employs TRBV20-1 and TRBJ2-5; no reliable D call. V was cut by 2 bases and J by 1 base, with 5 bases left in between. Germline-derived CDR1 and CDR2 are DFQATT and SNEGSKA (reference sequence). The CDR3 length is 12 residues. CDR3 bases: TGCAGTGCTAGACAGAGCCAAGAGACCCAGTACTTC. Translating it yields CSARQSQETQYF.

The chain carries TRBV20-1 and TRBJ2-5; the match to TRBD2 covers 15 bases. Germline trimming cut 4 bases from V and 5 bases from J; bases unmatched to any gene: 8. Germline CDR1 is DFQATT and CDR2 is SNEGSKA (reference sequence). CDR3 length: 16 amino acids. The CDR3: CSATGLAGGPTETQYF. Here the CDR3 DNA reads TGCAGTGCTACCGGACTAGCGGGAGGGCCAACGGAGACCCAGTACTTC.

This clonotype was recorded many times. The chain recombines TRBV24-1 with TRBJ2-3, with 11 bases identical to TRBD2. Germline trimming cut 3 bases from V and 5 bases from J; bases unmatched to any gene: 9. There are 17 residues in the CDR3. The germline V gene encodes CDR1 KGHDR and CDR2 SFDVKD. The DNA for the CDR3 is TGTGCCACCAGTGATCTGACTAGCGGGGTTAGGGGAGATACGCAGTATTTT. Translation: CATSDLTSGVRGDTQYF.

V is TRBV14 and J is TRBJ2-5; D gene uncertain. Per germline, CDR1 SGHDN and CDR2 FVKESK. CDR3 length: 11 residues. Trimming cost V 3 bases and J 8 bases, with 7 bases left between them. CDR3 protein: CASSQAATQYF. CDR3 bases: TGTGCCAGCAGCCAGGCAGCTACCCAGTACTTC.

This clonotype occurred many times. The rearrangement uses TRBV28 and TRBJ1-4, with 8 nucleotides matching TRBD1. After removal of 6 bases from V and 7 bases from J, the junction contained 7 bases not matched to a gene. The germline V gene has CDR1 MDHEN and CDR2 SYDVKM. The CDR3 has 14 residues. CDR3 DNA sequence: TGTGCCAGCAGCTTTGACAGGGGAAGTGAAAAACTGTTTTTT. The encoded protein is CASSFDRGSEKLFF.

The V gene is TRBV12-3 or TRBV12-4, the J gene TRBJ2-3, with 7 bases fitting TRBD2. CDR3 length: 14 amino acids. Unmatched junction bases numbered 6, after V lost 7 bases and J lost 2 bases. CDR3 nucleotides: TGTGCCAGCACCCGGCTAGCGGACACAGATACGCAGTATTTT. It specifies CASTRLADTDTQYF.

This clonotype was seen only a few times. The J gene is TRBJ2-3, the V gene TRBV15; D ambiguous. The CDR3 runs to 17 residues. The V end was cut by 1 base, the J end by 1 base, with 15 bases between. Per germline, CDR1 LNHNV and CDR2 YYDKDF (reference sequence). DNA for the CDR3: TGTGCCACCAGCAGAGGTCAGACGAAGGTTGGCACAGATACGCAGTATTTT. Its translation is CATSRGQTKVGTDTQYF.

This clonotype was counted between two and nine times. V and J are TRBV18 and TRBJ2-1; 13 nucleotides line up with TRBD2. The V gene's germline CDR1 is KGHSH and CDR2 LQKENI. The V segment lost 2 bases and the J segment 0 bases; nucleotides outside the gene matches: 7. The CDR3 has 19 amino acids. The CDR3 bases are TGTGCCAGCTCACCATCGCCGGGACTAGCGGGAAGCTCCTACAATGAGCAGTTCTTC. Protein product: CASSPSPGLAGSSYNEQFF.

The chain uses TRBV27 and TRBJ2-2; 8 bases fit TRBD2. The CDR3 covers 14 residues. V shed 7 bases and J 4 bases; nucleotides not matched to a gene: 5. Germline loops: CDR1 MNHEY, CDR2 SMNVEV (reference sequence). CDR3 nucleotides: TGTGCCAGCACGCGGGGGGCGGGCACCGGGGAGCTGTTTTTT. Translation gives CASTRGAGTGELFF.

This clonotype was counted between two and nine times. The CDR3 loop is CASRDPRGEQYF. In DNA form, the CDR3 reads TGTGCCAGCAGGGATCCTAGGGGTGAGCAGTACTTC. The gene calls are TRBV12-3 or TRBV12-4 and TRBJ2-7, with D tentatively TRBD1 (5 bases). This CDR3 contains 12 residues. With 6 bases removed from V and 7 bases from J, the gap between germline ends came to 13 bases.

This chain uses TRBV20-1 with TRBJ2-2, with D perhaps TRBD2 (5 bases). CDR3 length: 13 residues. Germline V gene lookup returns CDR1 DFQATT and CDR2 SNEGSKA (reference sequence). The V gene lost 1 base and the J gene lost 6 bases, with 9 bases spanning the gap. CDR3 residues: CSARVPGSGELFF. The CDR3 DNA is TGCAGTGCTAGAGTGCCGGGATCCGGGGAGCTGTTTTTT.

This clonotype was recorded a few times. The CDR3 DNA is TGTGCCAGCAGCTTAAAGGGGGAAAATCAGCCCCAGCATTTT. Translation: CASSLKGENQPQHF. J is TRBJ1-5 and V is TRBV7-9; a possible D gene is TRBD1 (6 bases). V dropped 2 bases and J dropped 4 bases, with 9 bases sitting between them. Germline-derived CDR1 and CDR2 are SEHNR and FQNEAQ (reference sequence). The CDR3 is made up of 14 amino acids.

A few counts support this clonotype. The CDR3 loop reads CATSDPGLADHNEQFF. The CDR3 nucleotides are TGTGCCACCAGTGACCCCGGACTAGCGGATCACAATGAGCAGTTCTTC. This chain links TRBV24-1 with TRBJ2-1, with 10 bases lining up with TRBD2. V was clipped by 4 bases and J by 5 bases; unmatched bases: 7. This CDR3 has 16 residues. Per the germline V gene, CDR1 is KGHDR and CDR2 is SFDVKD.

This clonotype has more than one count but fewer than ten. The V call is TRBV7-2, the J call TRBJ2-7, with D perhaps TRBD1 (6 bases). V was clipped by 2 bases and J by 1 base, with 15 bases between them. This CDR3 has 16 residues. Germline V gene sequence: CDR1 SGHTA, CDR2 FQGNSA. Written as DNA, the CDR3 is TGTGCCAGCAGCTTATCTCTTACTAGGGGGTCCTACGAGCAGTACTTC. It yields the protein CASSLSLTRGSYEQYF.

This clonotype was detected ten times or more. V and J are TRBV24-1 and TRBJ2-3; D possibly corresponds to TRBD2 (5 bases). CDR3 length equals 13 residues. Germline CDR1 reads KGHDR; CDR2 reads SFDVKD. The V end lost 4 bases, the J end lost 2 bases, and 6 bases lay between the germline ends. CDR3 DNA sequence: TGTGCCACCAGTGAAGCGGACACAGATACGCAGTATTTT. This encodes CATSEADTDTQYF.

The chain has TRBV7-8 and TRBJ2-1; D perhaps matches TRBD2 (6 bases). The CDR3 has 14 residues. Germline V gives CDR1 SGHVS, CDR2 FQNEAQ. V lost 3 bases and J lost 9, with 15 bases in between. In DNA form, the CDR3 reads TGTGCCAGCAGCTTCCGACTAGTTAGGGCTGAGCAGTTCTTC. Protein sequence: CASSFRLVRAEQFF.

V usage is TRBV24-1 and J usage is TRBJ2-2, with D tentatively TRBD1 or TRBD2 (5 bases each). Germline assignment: CDR1 KGHDR and CDR2 SFDVKD. CDR3 length: 17 residues. V gave up 1 base and J gave up 5 bases, with 16 bases separating them. The CDR3 region is CATSDFSGQGRTGELFF. The CDR3 bases are TGTGCCACCAGTGATTTCAGCGGTCAGGGTCGAACCGGGGAGCTGTTTTTT.

This clonotype occurred many times. The gene calls are TRBV24-1 and TRBJ1-1; D remains ambiguous. The CDR3 loop spans 14 amino acids. Germline CDR1 KGHDR, CDR2 SFDVKD. Trimming shortened V by 5 bases and J by 1 base, and 10 bases separated the two germline ends. The CDR3 protein is CATSAADWNTEAFF. The CDR3 bases are TGTGCCACCAGTGCGGCAGACTGGAACACTGAAGCTTTCTTT.